The subject of this entry is one T cell receptor beta chain. Its antigen remains unidentified. This record belongs to a study of beta chain features in type 1 diabetes. Points from the study as a whole: PCR, the amplification step, might favor shorter templates, equally in patients and controls. Researchers reported that naive, central memory and Treg TCRB repertoires appeared more similar in patients than in healthy donors. There was a possibility that cDNA sequencing over-represented cells with high TCR expression.

Stem cell-like memory, regulatory, central memory and naive CD4+ cells were sorted via CD45RO/CCR7/CD25/CD127/CD95/CD27. Trimming left V 8 bases short and J 0 bases short, with 5 bases between. Germline loops: CDR1 DFQATT, CDR2 SNEGSKA (reference sequence). The CDR3 extends over 10 amino acids. Expressed TCRB transcripts were sequenced because the entire RNA isolate underwent reverse transcription. Profiled with immunoSEQ multiplex PCR; TCRdb holds only in-frame clones, not every one. The profile covers some 400,000 clones, with more than 13% appearing a single time and approximately 0.019% taken by the ten largest.

This chain connects TRBV20-1 to TRBJ2-7; D not certain. Sequencing was performed on naive CD4+ T cells from blood. The TCR originated in a woman aged 18-29 years in good health. This chain's CDR3 is CSPSSYEQYF. The CDR3 DNA sequence: TGCAGTCCGAGCTCCTACGAGCAGTACTTC.